The next 15 T cell receptor beta chains were all read from a single sample in a study of T cells in Graves' hyperthyroidism and ophthalmopathy. There were TCR beta CDR3 regions amplified from RNA transcripts. The primer set for the first-round RT-PCR of the TCR CDR3 was HTBI. In TCRdb, the multiplex PCR reads were re-called with MiXCR into one record per CDR3 protein. The repertoire has approximately 330,000 distinct CDR3 sequences, approximately 13% of them found once; the top ten carry 30% to 40%. The specimen was blood. The source of these receptors is a woman aged 40-49 years with Graves' ophthalmopathy.

Notes on this clonotype: This clone may be a read error of a much larger clone one base away. The rearrangement uses TRBV6-5 and TRBJ1-6; D is unclear. This CDR3 spans 14 amino acids. V lost 5 bases to trimming and J lost 4 bases, with 9 bases between them. Germline V gives CDR1 MNHEY, CDR2 SVGAGI. CDR3 in DNA: TGTGCCAGCAGTCACGGTCCTTATAATTCACCCCTCCACTTT. It yields the protein CASSHGPYNSPLHF.

This clonotype was observed many times. The chain employs TRBV12-3 or TRBV12-4 and TRBJ1-5; possibly TRBD1 for D (5 bases). CDR3 length: 14 residues. The V end was cut by 2 bases, the J end by 6 bases, with 11 bases between. The CDR3 loop reads CASSLLGVTQPQHF. The CDR3 DNA follows: TGTGCCAGCAGTTTATTGGGGGTTACTCAGCCCCAGCATTTT.

The chain is built from TRBV11-3 and TRBJ1-3, with D maybe TRBD1 (5 bases). The V and J ends lost 2 bases and 3 bases respectively, with 11 bases between them. Germline V gene data show CDR1 as SGHNT and CDR2 as YENEEA. The CDR3 is made up of 15 amino acids. In DNA, the CDR3 is TGTGCCAGCAGCTTAAAGGGGATCTTTGGAAACACCATATATTTT. Encoded protein: CASSLKGIFGNTIYF.

V and J are TRBV14 and TRBJ2-5, with a tentative D call TRBD1 (5 bases). Trimming shortened V by 3 bases and J by 2 bases, and 13 bases separated the two germline ends. This CDR3 region has 15 residues. Germline lookup yields CDR1 SGHDN and CDR2 FVKESK. This CDR3 is CASSQETDLQETQYF. The CDR3 DNA reads as TGTGCCAGCAGCCAGGAGACAGACTTACAAGAGACCCAGTACTTC.

Ten or more counts support this clonotype. The chain carries TRBV12-3 or TRBV12-4 and TRBJ1-1; a weak D match, TRBD1 (5 bases). This CDR3 comprises 13 residues. Trimming shortened V by 7 bases and J by 1 base, and 10 bases separated the two germline ends. As DNA, the CDR3 is TGTGCCAGCACCTTGGGGCGGAACACTGAAGCTTTCTTT. Translated, it gives CASTLGRNTEAFF.

For this clonotype: A much larger clone lies one base from this, so it may be a read error. The chain links TRBV6-5 to TRBJ2-5; a possible D gene is TRBD1 (6 bases). The CDR3 length is 14 residues. From germline, CDR1 is MNHEY and CDR2 SVGAGI. V was pared by 4 bases and J by 7 bases, with 16 bases between. The CDR3 DNA reads as TGTGCCAGCAGTTCCAGGGGCTACCCAGGGACCCAGTACTTC. It codes for CASSSRGYPGTQYF.

This clonotype was recorded many times. J is TRBJ1-1 and V is TRBV5-1; tentative D call: TRBD1 (6 bases). This CDR3 has 14 residues. The V end was cut by 6 bases, the J end by 0 bases, with 12 bases between. Germline CDR1 is SGHRS and CDR2 is YFSETQ. The CDR3 reads CASMPGAMNTEAFF. CDR3 sequence (DNA): TGCGCCAGCATGCCAGGGGCCATGAACACTGAAGCTTTCTTT.

This clonotype has ten or more counts. J is TRBJ2-7 and V is TRBV19, with 7 nucleotides matching TRBD1. V shed 3 bases, J shed 4 bases, and the junction held 9 bases outside the gene matches. Per germline, CDR1 LNHDA and CDR2 SQIVND (reference sequence). CDR3 length: 15 amino acids. The CDR3 nucleotides read TGTGCCAGTAGTATCCGGACAGGTTCGTTGTACGAGCAGTACTTC. Protein product: CASSIRTGSLYEQYF. The full variable domain, with the rest looked up from reference TRBV19 and TRBJ2-7, is DGGITQSPKYLFRKEGQNVTLSCEQNLNHDAMYWYRQDPGQGLRLIYYSQIVNDFQKGDIAEGYSVSREKKESFPLTVTSAQKNPTAFYLCASSIRTGSLYEQYFGPGTRLTVT.

This clonotype was counted a few times. This rearrangement joins TRBV6-6 to TRBJ2-3; D gene ambiguous. CDR1 MNHNY and CDR2 SVGAGI come from the germline V gene (reference sequence). CDR3 size: 13 residues. Trimming took 2 bases from V and 1 from J, leaving 4 bases between them. This CDR3 reads CASSYGRTDTQYF. In nucleotides, the CDR3 is TGTGCCAGCAGTTACGGTCGCACAGATACGCAGTATTTT.

This clonotype was seen many times. The chain joins TRBV12-3 or TRBV12-4 to TRBJ1-1, with TRBD1 matching over 7 bases. This CDR3 is 13 amino acids long. Unmatched junction bases numbered 7, after V lost 6 bases and J lost 6 bases. The CDR3 sequence: CASSWARGAEAFF. The DNA for the CDR3 is TGTGCCAGCAGCTGGGCCAGGGGGGCTGAAGCTTTCTTT.

This clonotype came up a few times. The rearrangement joins TRBV20-1 to TRBJ2-1; TRBD2 agrees at 8 bases. The V gene's germline CDR1 is DFQATT and CDR2 SNEGSKA (reference sequence). V dropped 2 bases and J dropped 9; count of bases not matched to a gene: 6. This CDR3 spans 13 amino acids. The CDR3 DNA reads as TGCAGTGCTAGACCGACTAGCGTCCGTGAGCAGTTCTTC. This codes for CSARPTSVREQFF.

In this sample, this clonotype turned up many times. V usage is TRBV3-1 and J usage is TRBJ1-5, with D unclear. The germline V gene has CDR1 LGHDT and CDR2 YNNKEL (reference sequence). CDR3 size: 14 residues. V lost 1 base, J lost 7 bases, and 11 bases lay in between. As DNA, the CDR3 is TGTGCCAGCAGCCAAGGGCAGGCCCGCCAGCCCCAGCATTTT. Its protein is CASSQGQARQPQHF.

This clonotype was observed a handful of times. The chain joins TRBV19 to TRBJ1-4; D may be TRBD1 (6 bases). Trimming pared 5 bases from V and 8 bases from J, leaving 21 bases between. Germline CDR1 reads LNHDA; CDR2 reads SQIVND (reference sequence). The CDR3 sequence is 16 residues long. CDR3 sequence reads: CASSLQRGLVEEKLFF. DNA of the CDR3: TGTGCCAGTAGTTTACAGCGGGGGCTGGTGGAAGAAAAACTGTTTTTT.

This sequence joins TRBV19 and TRBJ2-3; D unclear. V was pared by 1 base and J by 4 bases, with 6 bases between. This CDR3 contains 13 residues. Germline CDR1 reads LNHDA; CDR2 reads SQIVND (reference sequence). The CDR3 DNA reads as TGTGCCAGTAGTATAGTAGATCCAGATACGCAGTATTTT. It encodes CASSIVDPDTQYF.

This clonotype was recorded at least ten times. V usage is TRBV29-1 and J usage is TRBJ1-2; TRBD1 matches 7 bases. This CDR3 is built from 13 residues. The ends lost 1 base at V and 7 bases at J; junction bases unmatched: 6. Germline CDR1 reads SQVTM; CDR2 reads ANQGSEA. The DNA for the CDR3 is TGCAGCGTTGAAGGCCCAGGGGGGCTTGGCTACACCTTC. It yields the protein CSVEGPGGLGYTF.